Listed below are T cell receptor beta chains from one sample, sequenced in a study of blood T cell repertoires in COVID-19. Produced via immunoSEQ multiplex PCR; TCRdb's table is partial and in-frame only. This table has hundreds of thousands of clones, 85% appearing once. Sequencing was done on a sample of PBMCs or T cells enriched from blood (not recorded which). The receptor set was obtained from a woman in her 50s with acute COVID-19. Both conserved end residues are part of each CDR3. D genes are given only for firm matches. Some rows have no size entry. The others give once, few or many, or a class for an expanded clone.

>TRBV18|NA|TRBJ1-1|NA
TGTGCCAGCTCACCACCCAGGCCGAACACTGAAGCTTTCTTT
CASSPPRPNTEAFF
>TRBV20-1|NA|TRBJ2-7|NA
TGCAGTGCTAGAGACGGCTACGAGCAGTACTTC
CSARDGYEQYF
>TRBV28|NA|TRBJ2-1|NA
TGTGCCAGCAGTTTATTCACGGGTGAGCAGTTCTTC
CASSLFTGEQFF
>TRBV19|NA|TRBJ2-7|TRBD1
TGTGCCAGTAGTATCACTGGACAGGGCGTTTACGAGCAGTACTTC
CASSITGQGVYEQYF
>TRBV3-1/TRBV3-2|NA|TRBJ1-2|NA
TGTGCCAGCAGCCAAAGAATGAGGGGGTACACCTTC
CASSQRMRGYTF
>TRBV9|NA|TRBJ1-5|NA
TGTGCCAGCAGCGCCGGGACTACGGCCAATCAGCCCCAGCATTTT
CASSAGTTANQPQHF
>TRBV5-1|NA|TRBJ2-4|TRBD1
TGCGCCAGCAGCCTAGGGACAGCACCAGACATTCAGTACTTC
CASSLGTAPDIQYF
>TRBV9|few|TRBJ1-3|NA
TGTGCCAGCGCCTCTAGCTCTGGAAACACCATATATTTT
CASASSSGNTIYF
>TRBV18|NA|TRBJ2-7|NA
TGTGCCAGCTCACCAGGCTCGGACAGTTCCTACGAGCAGTACTTC
CASSPGSDSSYEQYF
>TRBV6-5|NA|TRBJ2-2|TRBD1
TGTGCCATCGCCGGGACAGTTAACACCGGGGAGCTGTTTTTT
CAIAGTVNTGELFF
>TRBV29-1|NA|TRBJ1-2|NA
TGCAGCGTTGCATCCCAAGGGGATGGCTACACCTTC
CSVASQGDGYTF
>TRBV9|NA|TRBJ1-4|NA
TGTGCCAGCAGCCGGGGGGACATAGGTGAAAAACTGTTTTTT
CASSRGDIGEKLFF
>TRBV4-3|NA|TRBJ1-4|TRBD1
TGCGCCAGCAGCCAATTTTCCGGGACAGGGGTGCAGGAAAAACTGTTTTTT
CASSQFSGTGVQEKLFF
>TRBV19|NA|TRBJ1-1|NA
TGTGCCAGTAGTGGGTCCAGGCTGAACACTGAAGCTTTCTTT
CASSGSRLNTEAFF
>TRBV5-8|NA|TRBJ1-6|NA
TGTGCCAGCAGTTCGTCTAGGATACTTAATTCACCCCTCCACTTT
CASSSSRILNSPLHF
>TRBV11-2|NA|TRBJ2-1|NA
TGTGCCAGCAGCCCCAGGGTCTCCTACAATGAGCAGTTCTTC
CASSPRVSYNEQFF
>TRBV6-5|NA|TRBJ1-4|NA
TGTGCCAGCACCTTACTGGGGGGGACTAATGAAAAACTGTTTTTT
CASTLLGGTNEKLFF
>TRBV7-2|few|TRBJ2-5|TRBD2
TGTGCCAGCAGCTTAGCTAGCGGGGGGGCGGAGACCCAGTACTTC
CASSLASGGAETQYF
>TRBV7-9|once|TRBJ1-6|NA
TGTGCCAGCAGCTTAGCACTCAGGGGCACAGGGATTATTTCACCCCTCCACTTT
CASSLALRGTGIISPLHF
>TRBV2|NA|TRBJ1-2|TRBD1
TGTGCCAGCACCGCTCGGGACAGGGGGCGGAATGATGGCTACACCTTC
CASTARDRGRNDGYTF
>TRBV6-5|few|TRBJ2-1|TRBD2
TGTGCCAGCAGTACCAGCGGGGACCTCAATGAGCAGTTCTTC
CASSTSGDLNEQFF
>TRBV18|NA|TRBJ1-1|NA
TGTGCCAGCTCACCGTCGACAGCCATGAACACTGAAGCTTTCTTT
CASSPSTAMNTEAFF
>TRBV7-3|NA|TRBJ2-2|TRBD2
TGTGCCAGCAGGCTAGGGAGGGGCACCGGGGAGCTGTTTTTT
CASRLGRGTGELFF
>TRBV5-1|NA|TRBJ2-1|TRBD2
TGCGCCAGCAGTCTAGCGGGGGGGCTTGAGCAGTTCTTC
CASSLAGGLEQFF
>TRBV19|NA|TRBJ1-2|TRBD1
TGTGCCAGTAGGGGGGACAGGACCTATGGCTACACCTTC
CASRGDRTYGYTF
>TRBV9|few|TRBJ1-1|TRBD1
TGTGCCAGCAGCGCTTCGGACAGGCGCGAGTCTTTCTTT
CASSASDRRESFF
>TRBV29-1|NA|TRBJ2-3|TRBD2
TGCAGCGTGGGACTAGCGGGGGGACGGGATACGCAGTATTTT
CSVGLAGGRDTQYF
>TRBV12-3/TRBV12-4|NA|TRBJ2-7|TRBD1
TGTGCCAGTCGGACAGGGCCCTACGAGCAGTACTTC
CASRTGPYEQYF
>TRBV27|NA|TRBJ1-5|NA
TGTGCCAGCAGAGGACAGATCAATCAGCCCCAGCATTTT
CASRGQINQPQHF
>TRBV19|NA|TRBJ1-6|NA
TGTGCCAGTAGTAACCTTGGGGCTAATTCACCCCTCCACTTT
CASSNLGANSPLHF
>TRBV30|NA|TRBJ2-3|TRBD2
TGTGCCTGGAATTCGGGGGGGGCGGATACGCAGTATTTT
CAWNSGGADTQYF
>TRBV6-5|few|TRBJ1-5|NA
TGTGCCAGCAGTCGGGATAGGGTAAGCAATCAGCCCCAGCATTTT
CASSRDRVSNQPQHF
>TRBV7-8|NA|TRBJ1-6|NA
TGTGCCAGCAGCTTTGACAGGCCCCCTTCACCCCTCCACTTT
CASSFDRPPSPLHF